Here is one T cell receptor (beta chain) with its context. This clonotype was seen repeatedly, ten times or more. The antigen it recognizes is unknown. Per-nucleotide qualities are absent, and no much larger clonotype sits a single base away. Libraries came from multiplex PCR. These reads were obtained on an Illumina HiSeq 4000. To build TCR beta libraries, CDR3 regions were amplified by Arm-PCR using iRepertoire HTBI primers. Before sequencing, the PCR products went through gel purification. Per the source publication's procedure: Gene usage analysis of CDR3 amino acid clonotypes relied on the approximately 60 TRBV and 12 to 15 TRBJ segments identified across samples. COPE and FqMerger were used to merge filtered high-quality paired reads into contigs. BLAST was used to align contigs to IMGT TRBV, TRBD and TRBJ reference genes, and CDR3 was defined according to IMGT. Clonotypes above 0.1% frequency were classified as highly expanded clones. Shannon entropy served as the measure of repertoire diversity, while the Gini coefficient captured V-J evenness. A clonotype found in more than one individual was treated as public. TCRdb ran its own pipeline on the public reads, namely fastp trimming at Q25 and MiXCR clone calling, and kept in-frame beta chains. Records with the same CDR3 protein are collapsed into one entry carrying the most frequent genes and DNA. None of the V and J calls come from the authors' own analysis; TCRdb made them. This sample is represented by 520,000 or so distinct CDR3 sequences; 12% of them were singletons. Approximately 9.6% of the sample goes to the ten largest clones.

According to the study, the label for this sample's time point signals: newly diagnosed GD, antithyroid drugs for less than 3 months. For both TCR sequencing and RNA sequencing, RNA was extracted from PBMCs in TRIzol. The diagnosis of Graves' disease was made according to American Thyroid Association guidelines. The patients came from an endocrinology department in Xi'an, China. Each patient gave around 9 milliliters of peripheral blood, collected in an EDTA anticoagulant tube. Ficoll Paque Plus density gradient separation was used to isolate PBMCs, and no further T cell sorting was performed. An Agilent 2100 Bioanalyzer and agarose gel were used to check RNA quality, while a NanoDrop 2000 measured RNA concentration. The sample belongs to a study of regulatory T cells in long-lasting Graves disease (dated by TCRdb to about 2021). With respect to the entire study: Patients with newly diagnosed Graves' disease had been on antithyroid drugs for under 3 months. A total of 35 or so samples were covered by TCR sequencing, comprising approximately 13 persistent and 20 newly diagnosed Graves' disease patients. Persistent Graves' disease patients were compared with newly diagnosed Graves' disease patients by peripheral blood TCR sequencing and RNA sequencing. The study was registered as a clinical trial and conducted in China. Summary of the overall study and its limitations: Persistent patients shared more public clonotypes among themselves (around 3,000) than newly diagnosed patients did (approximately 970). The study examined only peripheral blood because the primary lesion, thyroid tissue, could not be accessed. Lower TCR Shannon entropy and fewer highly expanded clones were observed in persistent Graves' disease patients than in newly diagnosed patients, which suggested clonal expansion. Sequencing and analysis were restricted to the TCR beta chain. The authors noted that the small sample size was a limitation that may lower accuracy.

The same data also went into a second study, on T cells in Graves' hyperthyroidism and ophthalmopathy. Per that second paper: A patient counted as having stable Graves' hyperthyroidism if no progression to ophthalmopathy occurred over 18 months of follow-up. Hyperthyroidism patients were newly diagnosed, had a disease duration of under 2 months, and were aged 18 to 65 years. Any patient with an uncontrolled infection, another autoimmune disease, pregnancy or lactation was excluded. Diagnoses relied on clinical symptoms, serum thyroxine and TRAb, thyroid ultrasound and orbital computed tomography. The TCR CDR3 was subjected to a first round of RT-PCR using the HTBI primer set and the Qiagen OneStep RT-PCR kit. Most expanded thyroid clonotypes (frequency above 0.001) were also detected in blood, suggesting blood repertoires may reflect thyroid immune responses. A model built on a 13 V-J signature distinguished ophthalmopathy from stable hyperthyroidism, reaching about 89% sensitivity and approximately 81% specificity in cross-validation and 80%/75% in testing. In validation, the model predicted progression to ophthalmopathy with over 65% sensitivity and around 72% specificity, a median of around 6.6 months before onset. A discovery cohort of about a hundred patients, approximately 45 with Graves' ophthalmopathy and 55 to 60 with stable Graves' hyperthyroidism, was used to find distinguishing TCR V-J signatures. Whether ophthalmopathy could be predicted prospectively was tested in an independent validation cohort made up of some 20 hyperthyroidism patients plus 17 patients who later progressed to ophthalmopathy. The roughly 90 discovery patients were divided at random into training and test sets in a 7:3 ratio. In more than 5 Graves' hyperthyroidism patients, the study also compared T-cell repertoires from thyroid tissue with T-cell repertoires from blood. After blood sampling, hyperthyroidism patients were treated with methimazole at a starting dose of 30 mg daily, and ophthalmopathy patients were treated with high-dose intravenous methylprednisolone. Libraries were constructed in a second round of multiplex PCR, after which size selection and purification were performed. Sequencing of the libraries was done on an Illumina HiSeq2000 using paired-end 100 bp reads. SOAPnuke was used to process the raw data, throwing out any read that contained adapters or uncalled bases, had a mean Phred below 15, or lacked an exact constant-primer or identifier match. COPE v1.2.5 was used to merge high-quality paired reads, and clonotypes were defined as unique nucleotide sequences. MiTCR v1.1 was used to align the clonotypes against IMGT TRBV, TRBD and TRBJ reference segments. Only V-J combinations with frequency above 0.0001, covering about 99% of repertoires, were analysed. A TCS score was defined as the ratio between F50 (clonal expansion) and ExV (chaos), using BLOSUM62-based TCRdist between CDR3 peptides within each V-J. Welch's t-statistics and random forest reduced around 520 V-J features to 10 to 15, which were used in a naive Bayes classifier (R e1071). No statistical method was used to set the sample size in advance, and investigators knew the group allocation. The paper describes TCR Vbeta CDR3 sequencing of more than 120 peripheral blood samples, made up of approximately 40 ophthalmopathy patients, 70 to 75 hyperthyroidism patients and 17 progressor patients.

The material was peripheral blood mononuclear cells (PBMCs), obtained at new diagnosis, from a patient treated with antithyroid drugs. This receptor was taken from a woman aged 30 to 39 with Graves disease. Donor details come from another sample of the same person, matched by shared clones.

The DNA sequence is TGTGCCAGCAGTCCAGATACAGGGGGGAGATCCTACGAGCAGTACTTC. It translates as CASSPDTGGRSYEQYF. This chain is built from TRBV6-1 and TRBJ2-7, with 8 bases in between that match TRBD1. The CDR3 covers 16 residues, taking in both the cysteine and the phenylalanine. Only the CDR3 region is kept as DNA, spanning 48 bases read in frame from base 1. CDR1 and CDR2 are read off the germline V gene as MNHNS and SASEGT. Here V drops 5 bases and J drops 1 base, and the junction holds 10 bases not matched to any gene.